Below are 20 T cell receptor beta chains sequenced from a single sample in a study of cytomegalovirus exposure and HLA in healthy donors. Vbeta (60) and Jbeta (13) primers were used in the PCR. Sequencing was performed with immunoSEQ multiplex PCR; in TCRdb, only in-frame clones are kept and a portion is missing. Altogether 76,000 or so clones are present, approximately 72% being singletons, with the ten largest covering less than 9.5%. Sequenced sample: PBMCs. These receptors came from a middle-aged woman in good health and CMV-seropositive.

The gene calls are TRBV4-1 and TRBJ2-1; D gene ambiguous. Germline V lookup: CDR1 MGHRA, CDR2 YSYEKL. This CDR3 spans 17 amino acids. Trimming took off 0 bases at V and 0 bases at J, with 12 bases between the two ends. This CDR3 is CASSQDSGSGSYNEQFF. The CDR3 coding sequence is TGCGCCAGCAGCCAAGATTCCGGGTCGGGCTCCTACAATGAGCAGTTCTTC.

This clone was seen a single time. The chain couples TRBV14 to TRBJ2-3; 8 bases agree with TRBD2. Germline V gene data show CDR1 as SGHDN and CDR2 as FVKESK. This CDR3 comprises 16 residues. V gave up 4 bases and J gave up 0 bases; unmatched junction bases: 6. In DNA form, the CDR3 reads TGTGCCAGCAGCCCCTTCGCGGGGGGAAGCACAGATACGCAGTATTTT. Translated: CASSPFAGGSTDTQYF. Combining the CDR3 with reference TRBV14 and TRBJ2-3 gives the whole variable domain EAGVTQFPSHSVIEKGQTVTLRCDPISGHDNLYWYRRVMGKEIKFLLHFVKESKQDESGMPNNRFLAERTGGTYSTLKVQPAELEDSGVYFCASSPFAGGSTDTQYFGPGTRLTVL.

The DNA for the CDR3 is TGTGCCAGCAGCTTTCTAGGCAGCTCCTACGAGCAGTACTTC. This translates into CASSFLGSSYEQYF. This rearrangement joins TRBV5-4 to TRBJ2-7; the D is unclear. Deletions cut 2 bases from V and 0 bases from J, with 9 bases between. Germline CDR1 reads SGHNT; CDR2 reads YYREEE (reference sequence). The CDR3 has 14 amino acids. Complete variable domain (other parts from reference TRBV5-4 and TRBJ2-7): ETGVTQSPTHLIKTRGQQVTLRCSSQSGHNTVSWYQQALGQGPQFIFQYYREEENGRGNFPPRFSGLQFPNYSSELNVNALELDDSALYLCASSFLGSSYEQYFGPGTRLTVT.

This chain connects TRBV2 to TRBJ1-2, with 7 nucleotides matching TRBD1. The CDR3 runs to 15 residues. Looked up from germline, CDR1 is SNHLY and CDR2 is FYNNEI. The ends lost 2 bases at V and 4 bases at J; junction bases unmatched: 7. The CDR3 nucleotides read TGTGCCAGCAGTGAAATCCACAGGGGAGGCTATGGCTACACCTTC. Residues: CASSEIHRGGYGYTF.

The V call is TRBV6-5, the J call TRBJ2-5; D ambiguous. Trimming cost V 7 bases and J 5 bases, with 8 bases left between them. This CDR3 region has 11 residues. Per germline, CDR1 MNHEY and CDR2 SVGAGI. The CDR3 nucleotides read TGTGCCAGCACCTTCGCGGAGACCCAGTACTTC. Its protein is CASTFAETQYF.

This clone was observed a few times. The chain carries TRBV30 and TRBJ1-2, with 8 positions matching TRBD1. V lost 5 bases and J lost 5; bases outside the gene matches: 4. The CDR3 spans 12 residues. Germline assignment: CDR1 GTSNPN and CDR2 SVGIG (reference sequence). In nucleotides, the CDR3 is TGTGCCTGGGCTACAGGGGGATATGGCTACACCTTC. It yields the protein CAWATGGYGYTF.

In its sample, this clone was seen a few times. The chain employs TRBV29-1 and TRBJ1-1; 12 bases line up with TRBD1. Germline V lookup: CDR1 SQVTM, CDR2 ANQGSEA. This CDR3 region has 15 residues. Trimming removed 8 bases from V and 4 bases from J; junction bases left unmatched: 11. CDR3 nucleotides: TGCAGCTCCCGGGACAGGGGGCGAGCGGGCACTGAAGCTTTCTTT. Its translation: CSSRDRGRAGTEAFF.

V gene TRBV11-2 combines with J gene TRBJ2-7, with 12 bases that match TRBD2. V dropped 5 bases and J dropped 4; count of bases not matched to a gene: 9. The CDR3 has 16 residues. Germline V gives CDR1 SGHAT, CDR2 FQNNGV. The CDR3 loop is CASSVGLAGYSYEQYF. CDR3 DNA sequence: TGTGCCAGCAGCGTAGGACTAGCGGGGTATTCTTACGAGCAGTACTTC.

This clone has just a few counts. The junction shows a germline mismatch at one end, possibly a read error. The chain recombines TRBV27 with TRBJ2-1, with 7 bases matching TRBD1. This CDR3 has 11 amino acids. Germline V CDR1 and CDR2: MNHEY, SMNVEV (reference sequence). Here the CDR3 DNA reads TGTGCCAGCAGGACACAGGGGTTCGAGCTCTTC. As protein: CASRTQGFELF.

This sequence joins TRBV6-5 and TRBJ2-7; D might be TRBD1 (6 bases). The germline V and J ends were trimmed by 3 bases and 3 bases, with 12 bases remaining between them. The V gene's germline CDR1 is MNHEY and CDR2 SVGAGI. The CDR3 sequence is 14 residues long. CDR3 in amino acids: CASSYIQGDYEQYF. DNA for the CDR3: TGTGCCAGCAGTTATATACAGGGAGACTACGAGCAGTACTTC.

The chain joins TRBV5-1 to TRBJ1-5, with 12 bases that match TRBD1. Germline V gene lookup returns CDR1 SGHRS and CDR2 YFSETQ. The CDR3 contains 15 residues. Unmatched junction bases numbered 6, after V lost 4 bases and J lost 7 bases. The CDR3 DNA sequence: TGCGCCAGCAGCATTGGGGGGACAGGGGGCCAGCCCCAGCATTTT. Translating it yields CASSIGGTGGQPQHF.

This chain joins TRBV5-4 and TRBJ1-6, with D hard to call. Between the trimmed V and J ends, which lost 0 bases and 3 bases, there was a span of 7 bases. This CDR3 spans 15 amino acids. Germline values: CDR1 SGHNT, CDR2 YYREEE (reference sequence). The CDR3 protein is CASSLDLSYNSPLHF. The DNA of the CDR3 is TGTGCCAGCAGCTTGGACCTTAGCTATAATTCACCCCTCCACTTT.

This clone has a handful of counts. The J gene is TRBJ1-5, the V gene TRBV7-3, with D hard to call. V shed 2 bases and J shed 2 bases, with 4 bases lying between them. Germline-derived CDR1 and CDR2 are SGHTA and FQGTGA. The CDR3 runs 13 residues. CDR3 sequence: CASSLQGNQPQHF. The CDR3 DNA is TGTGCCAGCAGCTTACAGGGCAATCAGCCCCAGCATTTT.

The J gene is TRBJ2-2, the V gene TRBV11-2; D call uncertain. This CDR3 contains 13 residues. The ends were cut back, 1 base at V and 6 bases at J, with 6 bases in the middle. CDR1 and CDR2 from the germline V gene are SGHAT and FQNNGV. The CDR3 DNA is TGTGCCAGCAGCTTAGGTGGGCCCGGGGAGCTGTTTTTT. Translated, it gives CASSLGGPGELFF. The whole variable domain, filled in from reference TRBV11-2 and TRBJ2-2, reads EAGVAQSPRYKIIEKRQSVAFWCNPISGHATLYWYQQILGQGPKLLIQFQNNGVVDDSQLPKDRFSAERLKGVDSTLKIQPAKLEDSAVYLCASSLGGPGELFFGEGSRLTVL.

The chain is built from TRBV7-2 and TRBJ2-3, with 12 bases lining up with TRBD2. V lost 1 base and J lost 5; bases outside the gene matches: 4. The germline CDR1 and CDR2 sequences are SGHTA and FQGNSA. The CDR3 loop spans 16 amino acids. The CDR3 spells CASSLVLAGGRDTQYF. The CDR3, as DNA: TGTGCCAGCAGCTTAGTACTAGCGGGGGGCCGAGATACGCAGTATTTT.

The chain carries TRBV30 and TRBJ1-2, with D possibly being TRBD1 (6 bases). Trimming took 2 bases from V and 5 from J, leaving 9 bases between them. The germline CDR1 and CDR2 sequences are GTSNPN and SVGIG (reference sequence). This CDR3 is 12 amino acids long. For the CDR3, the DNA is TGTGCCTGGAGTTCGGACAGTTATGGCTACACCTTC. Translation gives CAWSSDSYGYTF.

This sequence joins TRBV28 and TRBJ2-4, with D uncertain. This CDR3 is 14 amino acids long. Germline CDR1 and CDR2: MDHEN and SYDVKM. With 2 bases removed from V and 2 bases from J, the gap between germline ends came to 7 bases. Here the CDR3 DNA reads TGTGCCAGCAGTTTAGAGTTTCCCAAAAACATTCAGTACTTC. It translates to CASSLEFPKNIQYF.

The chain is built from TRBV5-6 and TRBJ1-4; D is unclear. CDR1 and CDR2 from the germline V gene are SGHDT and YYEEEE. This CDR3 spans 14 amino acids. Trimming removed 3 bases at V and 0 bases at J, with 6 bases between. CDR3 nucleotide sequence: TGTGCCAGCAGCTCTGTTGCAACTAATGAAAAACTGTTTTTT. Residues: CASSSVATNEKLFF.

The chain joins TRBV29-1 to TRBJ1-1; TRBD1 matches at 8 bases. The ends lost 4 bases at V and 5 bases at J; junction bases unmatched: 3. This CDR3 has 12 residues. Germline V gives CDR1 SQVTM, CDR2 ANQGSEA. As DNA, the CDR3 is TGCAGCGTTGCGACAGGGGAAACTGAAGCTTTCTTT. This sequence encodes CSVATGETEAFF. The full variable domain, completed using reference TRBV29-1 and TRBJ1-1, is SAVISQKPSRDICQRGTSLTIQCQVDSQVTMMFWYRQQPGQSLTLIATANQGSEATYESGFVIDKFPISRPNLTFSTLTVSNMSPEDSSIYLCSVATGETEAFFGQGTRLTVV.

The V and J genes are TRBV7-2 and TRBJ1-6, with 7 bases lining up with TRBD1. The V and J ends lost 2 bases and 6 bases, in that order; junction bases with no gene match: 4. Germline CDR1 reads SGHTA; CDR2 reads FQGNSA. The CDR3 is made up of 15 amino acids. CDR3 DNA sequence: TGTGCCAGCAGCTTACGGTGGGACAGTAATTCACCCCTCCACTTT. Protein sequence: CASSLRWDSNSPLHF.